This TCR beta chain was identified during a study of long-term antiretroviral therapy in people with HIV. Germline V gene lookup returns CDR1 SNHLY and CDR2 FYNNEI. This CDR3 has 13 amino acids. Trimming removed 3 bases from V and 7 bases from J, with 12 bases in between. Assay version v3.0 of immunoSEQ was used, and it was run at survey level. Sequencing was performed with immunoSEQ multiplex PCR; in TCRdb, only in-frame clones are kept and a portion is missing. The data show tens of thousands of clones, 76% seen once. This clone was detected only once. Its target is unknown. Findings and limits, study-wide: Participants lacked recorded data on ART adherence, viral resistance or therapy changes.

The sequencing here drew on unsorted PBMCs, taken 1.1 years before starting antiretroviral therapy. This clonotype was obtained from a woman between 40 and 50 years old with HIV. The chain employs TRBV2 and TRBJ1-2; no clear D. This CDR3 is CASSDSGAAGYTF. As DNA, the CDR3 is TGTGCCAGCAGTGATTCGGGTGCAGCTGGCTACACCTTC.